This T cell receptor (beta chain) was recorded in a study of shared clonotypes between healthy human individuals. In the study overall: Each donor contributed plates that comprised three CD4 naive, three CD4 memory, two CD8 naive and one CD8 memory.

Germline V gene data show CDR1 as SGDLS and CDR2 as YYNGEE. The CDR3 contains 13 residues. V lost 0 bases to trimming and J lost 0 bases, with 1 base between them. This clone was seen once. No antigen is known for it. Other DNA sequences in the sample encode the same CDR3. Here immunoSEQ multiplex PCR was the method, and the copy in TCRdb shows in-frame clones only, minus some. Among roughly 2.2 million clones listed, more than 85% were seen once. Overall study findings and caveats: Even with large depth, rarefaction showed that sorted-subset sequencing was incomplete.

The source is a man younger than 30 in good health. Some clones in this sample may be carry-over from other donors' samples. The material sequenced was naive CD4+ T cells from PBMCs. Subset meaning: CD45RA+ positively selected. The gene calls are TRBV9 and TRBJ1-3, with D uncertain. The CDR3 bases are TGTGCCAGCAGCGTAGGCTCTGGAAACACCATATATTTT. Amino acids: CASSVGSGNTIYF.